The clone carrying this T cell receptor beta chain showed up many times. Its antigen is not identified. Researchers amplified the TCR beta CDR3 regions from RNA transcripts. The study used the HTBI primer set for a first-round RT-PCR of the TCR CDR3. MiXCR was run by TCRdb on the multiplex PCR reads, yielding one entry per CDR3 protein. The sample carries under 350,000 distinct CDR3 sequences, about 15% recorded once. This sample was included in a study of T cells in Graves' hyperthyroidism and ophthalmopathy. Overall study findings and caveats: Blood also held most thyroid clonotypes expanded beyond 0.001.

The length of the CDR3 is 12 residues. J lost 1 base, V lost 6 bases, and 2 bases had no gene match. CDR1 SQVTM and CDR2 ANQGSEA come from the germline V gene. This clonotype originated in a woman aged 55-70 years with Graves' ophthalmopathy. This sequence joins TRBV29-1 and TRBJ2-7; 8 positions match TRBD2. Sequencing used blood. CDR3 DNA sequence: TGCAGCGTCACTAGCGGTTCCTACGAGCAGTACTTC. This gives the protein CSVTSGSYEQYF.